A single sample gave rise to the 21 T cell receptor beta chains below, sequenced in a study of cytomegalovirus exposure and HLA in healthy donors. The PCR had 60 Vbeta and 13 Jbeta primers. Sequenced by immunoSEQ multiplex PCR; TCRdb stores in-frame clones only, minus some. Of about 160,000 clones in the sample, more than 70% were seen once. The sequenced sample was PBMCs. Receptor source: a man in his 60s in good health and CMV-seronegative.

A few counts support this clone. The chain uses TRBV10-3 and TRBJ2-5; weak D call: TRBD1 (6 bases). V was pared by 10 bases and J by 4 bases, with 16 bases between. Germline-derived CDR1 and CDR2 are ENHRY and SYGVKD. The CDR3 extends over 13 amino acids. This CDR3 reads CATLDRPPETQYF. The CDR3 coding sequence is TGTGCCACCCTTGACAGGCCCCCAGAGACCCAGTACTTC.

Written as DNA, the CDR3 is TGTGCCAGCAGCGTCATGGGCGATACGCAGTATTTT. Its translation is CASSVMGDTQYF. V and J are TRBV9 and TRBJ2-3, with D hard to call. The germline CDR1 and CDR2 sequences are SGDLS and YYNGEE. The CDR3 totals 12 residues. V was clipped by 2 bases and J by 6 bases, with 7 bases between them.

The chain joins TRBV5-4 to TRBJ2-5, with 13 bases matching TRBD2. CDR1 and CDR2 (germline): SGHNT, YYREEE (reference sequence). The CDR3 contains 18 residues. V gave up 4 bases and J gave up 0 bases; unmatched junction bases: 9. The CDR3 loop reads CASSLTSGRALYQETQYF. CDR3 sequence (DNA): TGTGCCAGCAGCCTCACTAGCGGGAGGGCCCTGTACCAAGAGACCCAGTACTTC.

The chain recombines TRBV29-1 with TRBJ2-5, with TRBD2 as a possible D gene (6 bases). TRBJ2-7 explains the end of the DNA better; the J call may be wrong. The CDR3 runs to 12 residues. CDR1 is SQVTM and CDR2 is ANQGSEA in the germline V gene. The CDR3 DNA follows: TGCAGCGTTGGGGACTTACGCTACGAGCAGTACTTC. Its translation: CSVGDLRYEQYF.

The V and J genes are TRBV10-3 and TRBJ2-5, with D possibly matching TRBD1 (5 bases). The DNA end favors TRBJ2-7, so the J call may be wrong. The V gene's germline CDR1 is ENHRY and CDR2 SYGVKD. The length of the CDR3 is 14 residues. CDR3 in DNA: TGTGCCATCACTCCGGACATGTTCCCCTACGAGCAGTACTTC. It specifies CAITPDMFPYEQYF.

The chain links TRBV13 to TRBJ2-3, with TRBD1 as a possible D gene (5 bases). CDR1 is PRHDT, CDR2 FYEKMQ, per germline (reference sequence). This CDR3 is 15 amino acids long. Deletions cut 2 bases from V and 4 bases from J, with 13 bases between. The CDR3 bases are TGTGCCAGCAGCTTACGGGCAGGGTCTGCAGATACGCAGTATTTT. Translated: CASSLRAGSADTQYF.

The CDR3 region is CASSLVPGQGQKLFF. The CDR3 DNA follows: TGTGCCAGCAGCTTAGTGCCGGGACAGGGCCAAAAACTGTTTTTT. This sequence joins TRBV7-9 and TRBJ1-4; 9 positions match TRBD1. Germline CDR1 and CDR2: SEHNR and FQNEAQ (reference sequence). V gave up 1 base and J gave up 9 bases; unmatched junction bases: 6. The CDR3 is 15 residues long.

The rearrangement joins TRBV14 to TRBJ2-2; a possible D gene is TRBD2 (6 bases). CDR1 and CDR2 (germline): SGHDN, FVKESK. The CDR3 is 14 residues long. V lost 1 base, J lost 6 bases, and 9 bases lay in between. The CDR3 spells CASSQAWGAGELFF. CDR3 bases: TGTGCCAGCAGCCAAGCGTGGGGGGCCGGGGAGCTGTTTTTT.

The J gene is TRBJ2-5, the V gene TRBV9; 8 nucleotides match TRBD1. The J call is uncertain, as TRBJ2-7 better fits the DNA end. This CDR3 is 15 amino acids long. Germline V lookup: CDR1 SGDLS, CDR2 YYNGEE. The CDR3 protein is CASSAGTGPVYEQYF. CDR3 sequence (DNA): TGTGCCAGCAGCGCCGGGACAGGCCCTGTCTACGAGCAGTACTTC.

The chain carries TRBV14 and TRBJ2-1; D perhaps matches TRBD2 (7 bases). Germline values: CDR1 SGHDN, CDR2 FVKESK. The CDR3 is 17 residues long. With 5 bases removed from V and 0 bases from J, the gap between germline ends came to 17 bases. DNA for the CDR3: TGTGCCAGCAGCGTAAGAGGGGGGGCTAGCTCCTACAATGAGCAGTTCTTC. This translates into CASSVRGGASSYNEQFF.

The gene calls are TRBV7-9 and TRBJ1-2; no clear D gene. The V gene lost 2 bases and the J gene lost 2 bases, with 3 bases spanning the gap. Germline assignment: CDR1 SEHNR and CDR2 FQNEAQ (reference sequence). CDR3 size: 12 residues. The CDR3 region is CASSLQNYGYTF. The DNA of the CDR3 is TGTGCCAGCAGCTTACAGAACTATGGCTACACCTTC.

The chain couples TRBV18 to TRBJ1-1, with a tentative D call TRBD1 (5 bases). The CDR3 is 16 residues long. Trimming took off 3 bases at V and 0 bases at J, with 14 bases between the two ends. The V gene's germline CDR1 is KGHSH and CDR2 LQKENI. CDR3 DNA: TGTGCCAGCTCACCGGATCGACAGTTCATGAACACTGAAGCTTTCTTT. Translating gives CASSPDRQFMNTEAFF.

The DNA for the CDR3 is TGTGCCAGCAGTACCCGGCTAGCGGGGGGGCAGGTGGAGACCCAGTACTTC. Its protein is CASSTRLAGGQVETQYF. The chain carries TRBV6-7 and TRBJ2-5, with 12 bases matching TRBD2. TRBV6-7 is annotated as an ORF whose role is uncertain. This CDR3 spans 17 amino acids. The trim removed 5 bases at V and 5 bases at J, leaving 12 bases unmatched.

The chain couples TRBV29-1 to TRBJ1-1, with 7 positions matching TRBD1. There are 14 residues in the CDR3. The V gene end was trimmed by 5 bases and the J gene end by 2 bases; junction bases not matched to a gene: 8. The germline gives CDR1 SQVTM, CDR2 ANQGSEA. The CDR3 DNA sequence: TGCAGCGTTCCGGGACAGACTTTAAACACTGAAGCTTTCTTT. It yields the protein CSVPGQTLNTEAFF.

V is TRBV5-1 and J is TRBJ1-4; TRBD1 agrees at 8 bases. Looked up from germline, CDR1 is SGHRS and CDR2 is YFSETQ. The junction had 3 bases not matched to a gene; V was cut back by 2 bases and J by 6 bases. The CDR3 runs 14 residues. The CDR3 DNA follows: TGCGCCAGCAGCTTACAGGGACAGGATGAAAAACTGTTTTTT. Translation gives CASSLQGQDEKLFF.

This clone was seen only once. The chain is built from TRBV28 and TRBJ2-5; D gene unclear. CDR3 size: 14 residues. Germline V gene sequence: CDR1 MDHEN, CDR2 SYDVKM. V was clipped by 2 bases and J by 2 bases, with 9 bases between them. CDR3 nucleotide sequence: TGTGCCAGCAGTTTACCTGACTTTCAAGAGACCCAGTACTTC. Its protein is CASSLPDFQETQYF.

V gene TRBV6-6 combines with J gene TRBJ1-2; perhaps TRBD1 as D (5 bases). V was shortened by 7 bases and J by 4 bases, with 19 bases between the two germline ends. CDR1 is MNHNY and CDR2 is SVGAGI in the germline V gene (reference sequence). The CDR3 covers 15 residues. The CDR3 reads CASTPNEGRGYGYTF. The CDR3 DNA follows: TGTGCCAGCACCCCGAACGAGGGGAGGGGCTATGGCTACACCTTC.

The chain links TRBV28 to TRBJ2-7; 9 nucleotides match TRBD1. The germline CDR1 and CDR2 sequences are MDHEN and SYDVKM. J gave up 4 bases and V 6 bases, and 10 bases lay outside the gene matches. The CDR3 has 15 residues. CDR3 DNA: TGTGCCAGCAGCCTTCCCGGGACAGGGATTTACGAGCAGTACTTC. The encoded protein is CASSLPGTGIYEQYF.

V is TRBV4-3 and J is TRBJ2-5, with D unclear. Gene TRBJ2-7 matches the end of the DNA better, so the J call may be wrong. The CDR3 contains 17 residues. Per germline, CDR1 LGHNA and CDR2 YSLEER. The CDR3 reads CASSRSHGRSLSYEQYF. The DNA for the CDR3 is TGCGCCAGCAGCCGGAGTCATGGTCGGAGTCTTTCCTACGAGCAGTACTTC.

This clone showed up just a few times. The chain joins TRBV6-5 to TRBJ2-3, with 8 bases that match TRBD2. Germline trimming cut 8 bases from V and 0 bases from J; bases unmatched to any gene: 4. CDR1 is MNHEY, CDR2 SVGAGI, per germline. The CDR3 contains 14 residues. The DNA of the CDR3 is TGTGCCAGCGTACTAGCGGAGAGCACAGATACGCAGTATTTT. It yields the protein CASVLAESTDTQYF.

The gene calls are TRBV5-6 and TRBJ1-1, with 11 positions matching TRBD1. Losses at the gene ends were 5 bases for V and 6 bases for J; bases not matched to a gene: 9. The CDR3 is 15 residues long. Germline CDR1 reads SGHDT; CDR2 reads YYEEEE. The CDR3 nucleotides are TGTGCCAGCAGTCGGACAGGGGGCGATTTGGCTGAAGCTTTCTTT. It translates to CASSRTGGDLAEAFF.